Below, 18 T cell receptor beta chains from the same sample are listed, as sequenced in a study of cytomegalovirus exposure and HLA in healthy donors. Amplification used 60 Vbeta primers and 13 Jbeta primers. TCRdb's table, derived via immunoSEQ multiplex PCR, lists solely in-frame clones and lacks some. Its clone listing holds roughly 110,000 clones. Sequenced input: PBMCs. These receptors were obtained from a man aged 25 to 40 in good health and CMV-seronegative.

The rearrangement uses TRBV6-1 and TRBJ1-2, with D possibly matching TRBD1 (6 bases). The CDR3 is 13 residues long. CDR1 is MNHNS and CDR2 is SASEGT in the germline V gene. Trimming pared 6 bases from V and 3 bases from J, leaving 11 bases between. The CDR3 is CASSPGTHYGYTF. As DNA, the CDR3 is TGTGCCAGCAGCCCAGGGACACACTATGGCTACACCTTC.

V and J are TRBV10-3 and TRBJ2-5, with D possibly matching TRBD2 (6 bases). The CDR3 consists of 14 residues. V was trimmed by 5 bases and J by 1 base, leaving 11 bases between them. Per the germline V gene, CDR1 is ENHRY and CDR2 is SYGVKD. The chain's CDR3 is CAISPGRIQETQYF. The CDR3 region has the DNA TGTGCCATCAGTCCAGGGAGGATCCAAGAGACCCAGTACTTC.

This chain uses TRBV9 with TRBJ2-5; 12 nucleotides agree with TRBD2. The CDR3 extends over 17 amino acids. The V gene's germline CDR1 is SGDLS and CDR2 YYNGEE. Germline trimming cut 1 base from V and 5 bases from J; bases unmatched to any gene: 9. The CDR3 DNA is TGTGCCAGCAGCGTACGGGGCCTAGCGGGGGGGGTGGAGACCCAGTACTTC. Protein product: CASSVRGLAGGVETQYF.

The chain is built from TRBV28 and TRBJ2-7, with a tentative D call TRBD1 (6 bases). Trimming stripped 3 bases from V and 2 bases from J, with 14 bases between. CDR1 MDHEN and CDR2 SYDVKM come from the germline V gene. The CDR3 spans 15 residues. The CDR3 nucleotides are TGTGCCAGCAGTTTTGGACAGATCCTAACCTACGAGCAGTACTTC. As protein: CASSFGQILTYEQYF.

The chain links TRBV28 to TRBJ1-1, with D possibly TRBD1 on 6 matching bases. Trimming pared 2 bases from V and 1 base from J, leaving 14 bases between. Germline V lookup: CDR1 MDHEN, CDR2 SYDVKM. The length of the CDR3 is 16 residues. Here the CDR3 reads CASSLVSGDTNTEAFF. The CDR3 coding sequence is TGTGCCAGCAGTTTAGTTTCAGGGGACACGAACACTGAAGCTTTCTTT.

Note on this clone: A read error may produce the germline difference seen at one junction end. The chain combines TRBV6-5 with TRBJ2-7; no definite D call. The CDR3 spans 11 residues. Germline-derived CDR1 and CDR2 are MNHEY and SVGAGI. DNA of the CDR3: TGTGCCAGCAGTCACTCCTACGAGCAGTACTTC. Protein: CASSHSYEQYF.

The rearrangement links TRBV11-2 to TRBJ1-1; the match to TRBD1 covers 7 bases. Germline V CDR1 and CDR2: SGHAT, FQNNGV. Germline trimming cut 3 bases from V and 1 base from J; bases unmatched to any gene: 2. CDR3 length: 14 amino acids. CDR3 in amino acids: CASSFYRGNTEAFF. CDR3 nucleotides: TGTGCCAGCAGCTTCTACAGGGGGAACACTGAAGCTTTCTTT. The full variable domain, completed using reference TRBV11-2 and TRBJ1-1, is EAGVAQSPRYKIIEKRQSVAFWCNPISGHATLYWYQQILGQGPKLLIQFQNNGVVDDSQLPKDRFSAERLKGVDSTLKIQPAKLEDSAVYLCASSFYRGNTEAFFGQGTRLTVV.

The gene calls are TRBV19 and TRBJ1-3; the D gene is possibly TRBD1 (5 bases). This CDR3 comprises 17 residues. Deletions cut 4 bases from V and 0 bases from J, with 16 bases between. CDR1 is LNHDA and CDR2 is SQIVND in the germline V gene (reference sequence). This CDR3 reads CASSKPPRQRSGNTIYF. CDR3 in DNA: TGTGCCAGTAGTAAGCCCCCAAGACAGCGCTCTGGAAACACCATATATTTT.

The chain combines TRBV27 with TRBJ1-1; possibly TRBD1 for D (5 bases). This CDR3 comprises 13 residues. The V and J ends lost 6 bases and 8 bases respectively, with 16 bases between them. Germline V gene lookup returns CDR1 MNHEY and CDR2 SMNVEV (reference sequence). The CDR3 spells CASRPGLLGEAFF. CDR3 coding DNA: TGTGCCAGCAGGCCGGGACTCCTAGGGGAAGCTTTCTTT.

The chain links TRBV7-9 to TRBJ2-7; D may be TRBD1 (5 bases). The CDR3 loop spans 16 amino acids. The V and J ends lost 2 bases and 3 bases respectively, with 17 bases between them. Germline CDR1 and CDR2: SEHNR and FQNEAQ (reference sequence). The chain's CDR3 is CASSLSPAGNLYEQYF. As DNA, the CDR3 is TGTGCCAGCAGCTTAAGTCCGGCAGGGAATCTCTACGAGCAGTACTTC.

As regards this clone: The junction departs from germline at one end; a sequencing error may be responsible. This chain uses TRBV7-2 with TRBJ1-2; 8 nucleotides match TRBD1. Germline V gives CDR1 SGHTA, CDR2 FQGNSA. This CDR3 has 14 amino acids. In DNA, the CDR3 is TGTGCCAGCAGCTATGGACAGGGCGACTATGGCCACACCTTC. Protein product: CASSYGQGDYGHTF.

The V and J genes are TRBV18 and TRBJ2-5; D call uncertain. The germline V gene has CDR1 KGHSH and CDR2 LQKENI. Trimming removed 3 bases at V and 5 bases at J, with 13 bases between. The CDR3 loop spans 14 amino acids. CDR3 residues: CASSPPGSEETQYF. CDR3 DNA sequence: TGTGCCAGCTCACCCCCTGGGTCGGAGGAGACCCAGTACTTC.

The chain uses TRBV5-1 and TRBJ2-3; 10 bases agree with TRBD2. After removal of 7 bases from V and 6 bases from J, the junction contained 8 bases not matched to a gene. CDR3 size: 14 residues. Looked up from germline, CDR1 is SGHRS and CDR2 is YFSETQ. In DNA form, the CDR3 reads TGCGCCAGCGGACTAGCGGCCCTCGGGGATACGCAGTATTTT. The encoded protein is CASGLAALGDTQYF.

The rearrangement links TRBV19 to TRBJ1-1; a possible D gene is TRBD1 (6 bases). V lost 4 bases and J lost 10, with 19 bases in between. Per germline, CDR1 LNHDA and CDR2 SQIVND (reference sequence). There are 14 residues in the CDR3. The CDR3 reads CASSNNRVKELAFF. The CDR3 DNA follows: TGTGCCAGTAGTAACAACAGGGTCAAGGAGTTAGCTTTCTTT.

This chain links TRBV18 with TRBJ2-1; 7 bases match TRBD2. Germline loops: CDR1 KGHSH, CDR2 LQKENI. After removal of 4 bases from V and 6 bases from J, the junction contained 9 bases not matched to a gene. This CDR3 region has 15 residues. CDR3 DNA sequence: TGTGCCAGCTCACTATCGGGGGGTGGCTTCAATGAGCAGTTCTTC. This encodes CASSLSGGGFNEQFF.

This sequence joins TRBV6-5 and TRBJ1-2; D unclear. V was shortened by 0 bases and J by 8 bases, with 13 bases between the two germline ends. Germline V gives CDR1 MNHEY, CDR2 SVGAGI. The CDR3 loop spans 14 amino acids. The CDR3 nucleotides read TGTGCCAGCAGTTACTCGATTTACAGCTACGGCTACACCTTC. This encodes CASSYSIYSYGYTF.

The chain carries TRBV28 and TRBJ2-7, with 7 bases fitting TRBD1. This CDR3 has 12 amino acids. CDR1 and CDR2 (germline): MDHEN, SYDVKM. The V gene end was trimmed by 8 bases and the J gene end by 5 bases; junction bases not matched to a gene: 6. CDR3 loop: CASLDRSHEQYF. The CDR3 nucleotides read TGTGCCAGCTTGGACAGGTCCCACGAGCAGTACTTC.

The chain uses TRBV7-9 and TRBJ1-2; TRBD1 is a possible D gene (5 bases). This CDR3 contains 14 residues. Looked up from germline, CDR1 is SEHNR and CDR2 is FQNEAQ (reference sequence). Trimming left V 3 bases short and J 5 bases short, with 13 bases between. CDR3 coding DNA: TGTGCCAGCAGCTTCGAACAGGTGGAGTATGGCTACACCTTC. Residues: CASSFEQVEYGYTF.